These 11 T cell receptor beta chains were all obtained from the same sample, sequenced in a study of blood T cell repertoires in COVID-19. Here immunoSEQ multiplex PCR was the method, and the copy in TCRdb shows in-frame clones only, minus some. The repertoire holds approximately 140,000 clones, around 86% seen once, with under 3.5% in the top ten. The specimen sequenced was peripheral blood. The source is a man between 65 and 85 years old with acute or convalescent COVID-19.

This clone appeared a single time. The genes are TRBV9 and TRBJ2-1; TRBD2 aligns across 8 bases. Germline trimming cut 1 base from V and 6 bases from J; bases unmatched to any gene: 3. The CDR3 has 14 residues. CDR1 SGDLS and CDR2 YYNGEE come from the germline V gene. CDR3 bases: TGTGCCAGCAGCGTAACGGGAGGGGGCAATGAGCAGTTCTTC. This sequence encodes CASSVTGGGNEQFF.

The chain carries TRBV6-6 and TRBJ1-1; no firm D call. The CDR3 runs to 14 residues. The germline gives CDR1 MNHNY, CDR2 SVGAGI (reference sequence). V lost 6 bases, J lost 2 bases, and 13 bases lay in between. The CDR3 nucleotides are TGTGCCAGCAGCCCTCCCGGGTTAAACACTGAAGCTTTCTTT. Its protein is CASSPPGLNTEAFF.

The chain carries TRBV28 and TRBJ2-1, with a weak D call TRBD2 (5 bases). Trimming removed 7 bases from V and 9 bases from J, with 13 bases in between. The CDR3 length is 12 residues. The germline V gene has CDR1 MDHEN and CDR2 SYDVKM. The CDR3 DNA is TGTGCCAGCAAGGAGGCAGTTGGTGAGCAGTTCTTC. Protein: CASKEAVGEQFF.

V is TRBV5-1 and J is TRBJ2-3, with D possibly being TRBD2 (5 bases). Germline V CDR1 and CDR2: SGHRS, YFSETQ. The CDR3 totals 16 residues. Trimming left V 0 bases short and J 3 bases short, with 14 bases between. CDR3 sequence (DNA): TGCGCCAGCAGCTTGGCGTTCGGGGTGGGGACAGATACGCAGTATTTT. This codes for CASSLAFGVGTDTQYF.

The chain has TRBV2 and TRBJ2-1, with 8 bases identical to TRBD2. Germline V gene lookup returns CDR1 SNHLY and CDR2 FYNNEI. The CDR3 is 17 residues long. The trim removed 4 bases at V and 8 bases at J, leaving 16 bases unmatched. The DNA of the CDR3 is TGTGCCAGCAGTGGGGGGGAAGCGGGAGCCTTTTTCTATGAGCAGTTCTTC. The encoded protein is CASSGGEAGAFFYEQFF.

This chain uses TRBV11-2 with TRBJ2-2, with 13 bases that match TRBD2. V lost 1 base to trimming and J lost 1 base; unmatched junction nucleotides: 3. Looked up from germline, CDR1 is SGHAT and CDR2 is FQNNGV. This CDR3 is 18 amino acids long. The CDR3 here is CASSLGLAGGRNTGELFF. The CDR3 DNA reads TGTGCCAGCAGCTTAGGACTAGCGGGAGGAAGGAACACCGGGGAGCTGTTTTTT.

CDR3 in DNA: TGCGCCAGCAGCCAAGAATTTGGGACAGGGGATCACACTGAAGCTTTCTTT. Translation gives CASSQEFGTGDHTEAFF. The genes are TRBV4-3 and TRBJ1-1, with 10 positions matching TRBD1. Looked up from germline, CDR1 is LGHNA and CDR2 is YSLEER. V shed 0 bases, J shed 3 bases, and the junction held 7 bases outside the gene matches. This CDR3 region has 17 residues.

The chain carries TRBV19 and TRBJ2-1, with D possibly being TRBD2 (7 bases). This CDR3 spans 15 amino acids. Germline CDR1 LNHDA, CDR2 SQIVND (reference sequence). V was clipped by 4 bases and J by 7 bases, with 17 bases between them. CDR3 protein: CASSSFGGGFNEQFF. CDR3 in DNA: TGTGCCAGTAGTAGTTTTGGGGGGGGCTTTAATGAGCAGTTCTTC.

The J gene is TRBJ2-1, the V gene TRBV4-3; TRBD2 might be the D (5 bases). V dropped 1 base and J dropped 10 bases, with 14 bases sitting between them. Germline CDR1 LGHNA, CDR2 YSLEER. This CDR3 region has 14 residues. CDR3 in DNA: TGCGCCAGCAGCCAAGCGACGGGGTTCTTAGAGCAGTTCTTC. Its protein is CASSQATGFLEQFF.

This sequence joins TRBV4-1 and TRBJ1-5; the D is unclear. The CDR3 is 13 residues long. CDR1 and CDR2 from the germline V gene are MGHRA and YSYEKL. Trimming cost V 0 bases and J 4 bases, with 4 bases left between them. This CDR3 reads CASSQDGNQPQHF. In nucleotides, the CDR3 is TGCGCCAGCAGCCAAGACGGGAATCAGCCCCAGCATTTT.

This rearrangement joins TRBV5-1 to TRBJ1-2; D is uncertain. With 4 bases removed from V and 4 bases from J, the gap between germline ends came to 17 bases. Looked up from germline, CDR1 is SGHRS and CDR2 is YFSETQ. This CDR3 has 15 amino acids. This CDR3 reads CASSATVATLYGYTF. The DNA for the CDR3 is TGCGCCAGCAGCGCCACAGTCGCAACCCTCTATGGCTACACCTTC.